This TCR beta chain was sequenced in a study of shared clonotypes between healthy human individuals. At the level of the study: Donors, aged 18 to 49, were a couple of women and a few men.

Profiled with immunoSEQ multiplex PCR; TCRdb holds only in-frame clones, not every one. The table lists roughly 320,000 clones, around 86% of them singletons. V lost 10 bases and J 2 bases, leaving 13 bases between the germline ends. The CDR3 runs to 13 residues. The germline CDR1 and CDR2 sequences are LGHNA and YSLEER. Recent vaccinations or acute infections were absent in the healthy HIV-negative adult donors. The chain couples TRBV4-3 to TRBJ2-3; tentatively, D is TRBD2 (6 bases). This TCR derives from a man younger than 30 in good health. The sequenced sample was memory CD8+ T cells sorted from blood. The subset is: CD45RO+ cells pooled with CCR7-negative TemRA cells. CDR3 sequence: CATAGGVTDTQYF. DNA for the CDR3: TGCGCCACCGCGGGCGGGGTCACAGATACGCAGTATTTT.